This entry lists 22 T cell receptor beta chains sequenced from one sample in a study of T-cell reconstitution after alpha-beta-depleted transplantation in children. Unique molecular identifiers were incorporated during preparation of the TCRbeta library. Via MiXCR, TCRdb re-called the PCR reads, giving one row per CDR3 protein. The data hold approximately 500,000 distinct CDR3 sequences, with roughly a tenth observed a single time. Specimen: PBMCs, collected before TCRalphabeta/CD19-depleted stem cell transplant. These receptors were collected from a child aged 2 to 15 with inherited bone marrow failure, due to receive a stem cell transplant.

The chain has TRBV20-1 and TRBJ2-7; D gene ambiguous. The germline V and J ends were trimmed by 5 bases and 6 bases, with 17 bases remaining between them. This CDR3 comprises 13 residues. In germline, CDR1 is DFQATT, CDR2 SNEGSKA (reference sequence). The CDR3 nucleotides read TGCAGTGCTGCCCCCTCTAGGTTCGGCGAGCAGTACTTC. This codes for CSAAPSRFGEQYF.

This clonotype was counted at least ten times. J is TRBJ1-2 and V is TRBV24-1; the D gene is possibly TRBD1 (6 bases). V was clipped by 10 bases and J by 2 bases, with 10 bases between them. This CDR3 contains 12 residues. Germline CDR1 reads KGHDR; CDR2 reads SFDVKD. For the CDR3, the DNA is TGTGCCACTTCAACAGGGAACTATGGCTACACCTTC. Protein: CATSTGNYGYTF.

This clonotype was counted at least ten times. V gene TRBV10-3 combines with J gene TRBJ2-7; D remains ambiguous. V was cut by 6 bases and J by 3 bases, with 15 bases left in between. CDR3 length equals 14 residues. Germline V gene data show CDR1 as ENHRY and CDR2 as SYGVKD. As DNA, the CDR3 is TGTGCCATCAGCGCGGCCGAGGTGATCTACGAGCAGTACTTC. Its translation: CAISAAEVIYEQYF.

This clonotype was found many times. This chain connects TRBV20-1 to TRBJ2-2; D might be TRBD1 or TRBD2, each matching 5 bases. This CDR3 comprises 16 residues. Trimming pared 2 bases from V and 2 bases from J, leaving 15 bases between. In germline, CDR1 is DFQATT, CDR2 SNEGSKA (reference sequence). The CDR3 DNA follows: TGCAGTGCTAGAAACCGGGGCCTAGTAAACACCGGGGAGCTGTTTTTT. The encoded protein is CSARNRGLVNTGELFF.

This clonotype was observed at least ten times. The chain recombines TRBV29-1 with TRBJ2-7; D not certain. Germline V gene data show CDR1 as SQVTM and CDR2 as ANQGSEA. V lost 3 bases, J lost 6 bases, and 9 bases lay in between. The CDR3 consists of 11 residues. The CDR3 nucleotides are TGCAGCGTTGATACCGGGTTCGAGCAGTACTTC. Its translation is CSVDTGFEQYF.

Many counts were recorded for this clonotype. The genes are TRBV3-1 and TRBJ2-3; D not resolved. Germline CDR1 reads LGHDT; CDR2 reads YNNKEL (reference sequence). This CDR3 has 15 residues. V was clipped by 0 bases and J by 7 bases, with 14 bases between them. The CDR3 DNA is TGTGCCAGCAGCCAAGAAGACCTTTTATTCCATACGCAGTATTTT. Encoded protein: CASSQEDLLFHTQYF.

The rearrangement links TRBV12-3 or TRBV12-4 to TRBJ2-7; perhaps TRBD2 as D (6 bases). The CDR3 runs to 15 residues. The V end was cut by 3 bases, the J end by 2 bases, with 14 bases between. CDR3: CASSFGTLATYEQYF. CDR3 bases: TGTGCCAGCAGTTTTGGCACACTAGCAACCTACGAGCAGTACTTC.

This clonotype was seen ten or more times. The genes are TRBV3-1 and TRBJ2-1; D may be TRBD2 (5 bases). With 1 base removed from V and 0 bases from J, the gap between germline ends came to 10 bases. Germline CDR1 LGHDT, CDR2 YNNKEL (reference sequence). The CDR3 loop spans 16 amino acids. In nucleotides, the CDR3 is TGTGCCAGCAGCCAAGCCCTTGAGGGCTCCTACAATGAGCAGTTCTTC. This codes for CASSQALEGSYNEQFF.

At least ten counts were recorded for this clonotype. The chain is built from TRBV29-1 and TRBJ2-2; D might be TRBD2 (6 bases). The CDR3 consists of 14 residues. V lost 2 bases to trimming and J lost 6 bases, with 13 bases between them. Germline V lookup: CDR1 SQVTM, CDR2 ANQGSEA. The CDR3, as DNA: TGCAGCGTTGAAACTAGCAGCCTCCCCGGGGAGCTGTTTTTT. Translated, it gives CSVETSSLPGELFF.

V and J are TRBV11-2 and TRBJ2-1; possibly TRBD1 for D (6 bases). Germline loops: CDR1 SGHAT, CDR2 FQNNGV. V shed 5 bases and J shed 5 bases, with 16 bases lying between them. This CDR3 is built from 15 residues. CDR3 sequence reads: CASSPWTARNNEQFF. The CDR3, as DNA: TGTGCCAGCAGCCCATGGACAGCCCGAAACAATGAGCAGTTCTTC.

This clonotype occurred many times. This chain links TRBV7-9 with TRBJ2-1, with D maybe TRBD2 (6 bases). The CDR3 has 16 residues. Germline loops: CDR1 SEHNR, CDR2 FQNEAQ (reference sequence). V lost 2 bases to trimming and J lost 1 base, with 12 bases between them. The CDR3 loop reads CASSLRGSTSYNEQFF. In DNA, the CDR3 is TGTGCCAGCAGCTTACGGGGGAGTACATCCTACAATGAGCAGTTCTTC.

At least ten counts were recorded for this clonotype. Written as DNA, the CDR3 is TGTGCCAGCAGCTGGACAGGGGCGTACAATCAGCCCCAGCATTTT. Translation: CASSWTGAYNQPQHF. This chain uses TRBV5-5 with TRBJ1-5, with 9 bases identical to TRBD1. The CDR3 loop spans 15 amino acids. The trim removed 3 bases at V and 3 bases at J, leaving 4 bases unmatched. From germline, CDR1 is SGHKS and CDR2 YYEKEE (reference sequence).

This clonotype was observed many times. This sequence joins TRBV7-9 and TRBJ2-3; tentative D call: TRBD2 (6 bases). This CDR3 spans 17 amino acids. V dropped 5 bases and J dropped 2 bases, with 20 bases sitting between them. Germline lookup yields CDR1 SEHNR and CDR2 FQNEAQ (reference sequence). CDR3: CASSPRLEMGYTDTQYF. The CDR3 DNA reads as TGTGCCAGCAGCCCGCGACTAGAAATGGGTTACACAGATACGCAGTATTTT.

This clonotype was detected ten times or more. The chain is built from TRBV20-1 and TRBJ2-1, with TRBD2 matching 12 bases. Germline-derived CDR1 and CDR2 are DFQATT and SNEGSKA (reference sequence). V lost 2 bases and J lost 12; bases outside the gene matches: 5. This CDR3 has 13 amino acids. In nucleotides, the CDR3 is TGCAGTGCTAGACCGACTAGCGGGAGTGCGCAGTTCTTC. Translation: CSARPTSGSAQFF.

The J gene is TRBJ2-3, the V gene TRBV7-2; D unclear. The CDR3 contains 13 residues. Trimming took off 5 bases at V and 1 base at J, with 7 bases between the two ends. Germline V gene sequence: CDR1 SGHTA, CDR2 FQGNSA. DNA for the CDR3: TGTGCCAGCAGCGCCGCCCGCACAGATACGCAGTATTTT. Its protein product is CASSAARTDTQYF.

This clonotype appeared many times. V usage is TRBV7-8 and J usage is TRBJ2-3; 10 bases are shared with TRBD2. Germline V gene lookup returns CDR1 SGHVS and CDR2 FQNEAQ. J gave up 1 base and V 9 bases, and 10 bases lay outside the gene matches. This CDR3 has 16 residues. The CDR3 sequence is CASQKREGFGTDTQYF. CDR3 nucleotide sequence: TGTGCCAGTCAAAAGCGGGAGGGGTTCGGCACAGATACGCAGTATTTT.

The genes are TRBV20-1 and TRBJ2-6; D perhaps matches TRBD1 (5 bases). Germline V gene sequence: CDR1 DFQATT, CDR2 SNEGSKA (reference sequence). Trimming left V 6 bases short and J 2 bases short, with 14 bases between. The CDR3 loop spans 15 amino acids. Here the CDR3 DNA reads TGCAGTGCCTACTACCAGGGAACTGGGGCCAACGTCCTGACTTTC. Translation gives CSAYYQGTGANVLTF.

The sample holds many counts of this clonotype. This CDR3 is CASSLDHNSYEQYF. DNA for the CDR3: TGTGCCAGCAGCTTAGATCACAACTCCTACGAGCAGTACTTC. V and J are TRBV7-9 and TRBJ2-7, with D unresolved. Looked up from germline, CDR1 is SEHNR and CDR2 is FQNEAQ (reference sequence). The CDR3 is made up of 14 amino acids. Trimming removed 1 base at V and 0 bases at J, with 7 bases between.

The table lists this clonotype with many counts. The chain recombines TRBV12-3 or TRBV12-4 with TRBJ2-5, with D uncertain. The V and J ends lost 5 bases and 1 base respectively, with 14 bases between them. CDR3 length: 15 amino acids. DNA for the CDR3: TGTGCCAGCAGTCTCCGTTTGGGCTCCCAAGAGACCCAGTACTTC. Translation gives CASSLRLGSQETQYF.

In its sample, this clonotype was seen many times. The rearrangement uses TRBV27 and TRBJ2-7; the D gene is possibly TRBD2 (6 bases). Germline assignment: CDR1 MNHEY and CDR2 SMNVEV (reference sequence). The CDR3 covers 13 residues. Trimming removed 4 bases from V and 2 bases from J, with 9 bases in between. The chain's CDR3 is CASSSSEPYEQYF. CDR3 DNA: TGTGCCAGCAGTTCTAGCGAACCCTACGAGCAGTACTTC.

Remarks on this clonotype: A much larger clone lies one base from this, so it may be a read error. The chain carries TRBV4-3 and TRBJ1-1; no clear D. CDR3 length: 14 amino acids. Germline V CDR1 and CDR2: LGHNA, YSLEER. As DNA, the CDR3 is TGCGCCAGCAGCCAAGAAGCGACCGTCGGAAAAGCTTACTTT. It translates to CASSQEATVGKAYF.

This clonotype was observed many times. V usage is TRBV20-1 and J usage is TRBJ1-1; D is possibly TRBD1 (5 bases). Trimming took 6 bases from V and 4 from J, leaving 21 bases between them. Germline lookup yields CDR1 DFQATT and CDR2 SNEGSKA (reference sequence). There are 15 residues in the CDR3. This chain's CDR3 is CSARTSGRGFTEAFF. For the CDR3, the DNA is TGCAGTGCGCGAACCTCCGGACGGGGGTTCACTGAAGCTTTCTTT.